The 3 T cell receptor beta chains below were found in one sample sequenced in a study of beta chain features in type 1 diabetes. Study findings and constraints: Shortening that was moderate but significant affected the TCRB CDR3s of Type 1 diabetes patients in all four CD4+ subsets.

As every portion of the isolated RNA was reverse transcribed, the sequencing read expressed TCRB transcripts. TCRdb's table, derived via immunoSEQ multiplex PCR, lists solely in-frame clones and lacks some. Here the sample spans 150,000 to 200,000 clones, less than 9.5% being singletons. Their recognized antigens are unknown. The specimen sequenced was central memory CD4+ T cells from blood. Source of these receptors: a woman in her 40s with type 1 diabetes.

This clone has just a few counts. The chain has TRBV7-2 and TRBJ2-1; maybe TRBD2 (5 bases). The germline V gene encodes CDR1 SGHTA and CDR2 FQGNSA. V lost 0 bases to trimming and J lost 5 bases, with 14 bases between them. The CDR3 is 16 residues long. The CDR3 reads CASSLARVNRNNEQFF. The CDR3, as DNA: TGTGCCAGCAGCTTAGCGCGGGTGAACAGAAACAATGAGCAGTTCTTC. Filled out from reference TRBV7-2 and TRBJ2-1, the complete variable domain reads GAGVSQSPSNKVTEKGKDVELRCDPISGHTALYWYRQSLGQGLEFLIYFQGNSAPDKSGLPSDRFSAERTGGSVSTLTIQRTQQEDSAVYLCASSLARVNRNNEQFFGPGTRLTVL.

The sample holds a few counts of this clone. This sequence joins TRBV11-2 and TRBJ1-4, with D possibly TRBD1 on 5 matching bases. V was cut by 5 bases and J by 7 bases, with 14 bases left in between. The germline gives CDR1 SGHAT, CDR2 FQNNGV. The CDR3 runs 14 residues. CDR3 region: CASSARANGEKLFF. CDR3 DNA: TGTGCCAGCAGCGCCAGGGCGAATGGTGAAAAACTGTTTTTT.

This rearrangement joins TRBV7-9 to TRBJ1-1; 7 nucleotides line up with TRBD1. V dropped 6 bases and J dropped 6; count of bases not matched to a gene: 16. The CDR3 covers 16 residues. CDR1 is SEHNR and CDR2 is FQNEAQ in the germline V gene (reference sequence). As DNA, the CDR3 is TGTGCCAGCAGGCCGACAGGGTCAGCTAGTTGGGCTGAAGCTTTCTTT. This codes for CASRPTGSASWAEAFF.